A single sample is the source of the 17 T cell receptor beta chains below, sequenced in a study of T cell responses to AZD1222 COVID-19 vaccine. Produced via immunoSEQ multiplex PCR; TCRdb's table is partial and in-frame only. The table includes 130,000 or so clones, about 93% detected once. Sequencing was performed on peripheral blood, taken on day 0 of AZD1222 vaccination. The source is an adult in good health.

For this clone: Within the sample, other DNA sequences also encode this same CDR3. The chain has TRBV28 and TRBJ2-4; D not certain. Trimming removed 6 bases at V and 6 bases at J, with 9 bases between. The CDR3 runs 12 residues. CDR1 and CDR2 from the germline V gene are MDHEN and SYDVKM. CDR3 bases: TGTGCCAGCAGCTCAGCAGGAAACATTCAGTACTTC. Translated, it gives CASSSAGNIQYF.

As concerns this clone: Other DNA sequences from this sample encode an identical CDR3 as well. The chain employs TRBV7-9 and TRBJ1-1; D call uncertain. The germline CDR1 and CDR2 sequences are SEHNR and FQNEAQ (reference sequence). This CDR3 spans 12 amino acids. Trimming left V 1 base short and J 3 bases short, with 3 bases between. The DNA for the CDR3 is TGTGCCAGCAGCTTAGTTTACACTGAAGCTTTCTTT. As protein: CASSLVYTEAFF.

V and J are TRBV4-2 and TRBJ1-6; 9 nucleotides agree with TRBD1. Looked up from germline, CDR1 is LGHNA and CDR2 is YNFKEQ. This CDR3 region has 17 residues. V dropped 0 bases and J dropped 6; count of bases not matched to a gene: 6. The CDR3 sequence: CASSQETTQGANSPLHF. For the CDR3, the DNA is TGTGCCAGCAGCCAAGAGACCACACAGGGGGCTAATTCACCCCTCCACTTT.

The CDR3 coding sequence is TGTGCCAGCAGTTTTAGGGCGAACACCGGGGAGCTGTTTTTT. Translating gives CASSFRANTGELFF. The J gene is TRBJ2-2, the V gene TRBV27; D gene ambiguous. Between the trimmed V and J ends, which lost 3 bases and 0 bases, there was a span of 5 bases. The CDR3 has 14 residues. Germline CDR1 MNHEY, CDR2 SMNVEV (reference sequence).

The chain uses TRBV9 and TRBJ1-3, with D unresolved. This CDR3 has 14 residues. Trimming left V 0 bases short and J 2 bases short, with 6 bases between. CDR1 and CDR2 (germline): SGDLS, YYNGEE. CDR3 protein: CASSVDEAGNTIYF. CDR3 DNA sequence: TGTGCCAGCAGCGTAGATGAAGCTGGAAACACCATATATTTT.

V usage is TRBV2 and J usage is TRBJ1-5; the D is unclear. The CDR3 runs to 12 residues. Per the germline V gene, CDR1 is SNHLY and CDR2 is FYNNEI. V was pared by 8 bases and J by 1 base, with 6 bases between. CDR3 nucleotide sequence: TGTGCCAGCCAGGACAGCAATCAGCCCCAGCATTTT. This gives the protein CASQDSNQPQHF.

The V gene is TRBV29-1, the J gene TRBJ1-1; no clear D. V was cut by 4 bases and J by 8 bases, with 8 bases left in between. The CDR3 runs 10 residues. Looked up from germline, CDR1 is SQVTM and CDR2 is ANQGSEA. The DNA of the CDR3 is TGCAGCGTTGCCTGGAAGGAAGCTTTCTTT. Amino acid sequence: CSVAWKEAFF.

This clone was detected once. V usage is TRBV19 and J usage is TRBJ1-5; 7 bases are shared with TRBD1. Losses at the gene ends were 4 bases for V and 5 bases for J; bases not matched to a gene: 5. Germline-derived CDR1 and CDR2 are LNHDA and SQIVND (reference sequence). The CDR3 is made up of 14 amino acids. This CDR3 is CASSRDSLYQPQHF. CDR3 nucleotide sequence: TGTGCCAGTAGTAGGGACAGTTTATATCAGCCCCAGCATTTT.

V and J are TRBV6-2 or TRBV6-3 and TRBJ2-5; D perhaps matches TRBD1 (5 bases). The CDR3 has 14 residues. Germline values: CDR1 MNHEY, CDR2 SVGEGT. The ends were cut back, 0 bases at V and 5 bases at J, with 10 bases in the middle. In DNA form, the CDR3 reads TGTGCCAGCAGTTACTCTTGGGGCGAGGAGACCCAGTACTTC. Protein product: CASSYSWGEETQYF.

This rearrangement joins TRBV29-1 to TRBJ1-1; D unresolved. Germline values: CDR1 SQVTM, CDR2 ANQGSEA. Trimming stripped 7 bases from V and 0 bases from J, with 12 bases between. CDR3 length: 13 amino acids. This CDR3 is CSALGELNTEAFF. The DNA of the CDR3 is TGCAGCGCTCTTGGGGAGCTGAACACTGAAGCTTTCTTT.

CDR3 in DNA: TGTGCCAGCTCAAAAACTAGCGGGAGCAAGGATGAGCAGTTCTTC. It is translated as CASSKTSGSKDEQFF. The chain couples TRBV18 to TRBJ2-1; the match to TRBD2 covers 11 bases. The trim removed 5 bases at V and 8 bases at J, leaving 8 bases unmatched. Germline loops: CDR1 KGHSH, CDR2 LQKENI. CDR3 length: 15 amino acids.

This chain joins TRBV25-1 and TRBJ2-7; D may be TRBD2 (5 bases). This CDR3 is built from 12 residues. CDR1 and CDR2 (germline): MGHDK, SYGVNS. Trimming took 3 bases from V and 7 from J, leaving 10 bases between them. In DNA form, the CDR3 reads TGTGCCAGCAGTGATTTCCGGGGTGAGCAGTACTTC. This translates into CASSDFRGEQYF.

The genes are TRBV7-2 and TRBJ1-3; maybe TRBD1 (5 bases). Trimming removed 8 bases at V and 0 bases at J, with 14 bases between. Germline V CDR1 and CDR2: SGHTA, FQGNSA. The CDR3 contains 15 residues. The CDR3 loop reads CASGTYVGSGNTIYF. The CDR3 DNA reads TGTGCCAGCGGGACTTATGTTGGCTCTGGAAACACCATATATTTT.

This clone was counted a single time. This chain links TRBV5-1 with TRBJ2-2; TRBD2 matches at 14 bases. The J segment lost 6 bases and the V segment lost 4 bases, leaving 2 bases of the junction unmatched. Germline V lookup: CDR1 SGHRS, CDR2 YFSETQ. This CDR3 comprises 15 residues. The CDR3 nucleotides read TGCGCCAGCAGCGGGGGACTAGCGGGAGCCGGGGAGCTGTTTTTT. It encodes CASSGGLAGAGELFF.

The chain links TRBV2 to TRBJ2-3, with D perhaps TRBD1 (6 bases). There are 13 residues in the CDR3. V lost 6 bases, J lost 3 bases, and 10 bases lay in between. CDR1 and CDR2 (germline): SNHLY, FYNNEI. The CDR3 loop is CASRHTGTDTQYF. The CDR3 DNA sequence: TGTGCCAGCAGGCACACAGGGACAGATACGCAGTATTTT.

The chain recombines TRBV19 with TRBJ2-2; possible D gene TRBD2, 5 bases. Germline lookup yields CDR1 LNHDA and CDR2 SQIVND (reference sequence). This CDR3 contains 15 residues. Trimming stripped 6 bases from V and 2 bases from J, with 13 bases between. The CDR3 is CASRVAGINTGELFF. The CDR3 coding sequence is TGTGCCAGTAGGGTGGCGGGCATTAACACCGGGGAGCTGTTTTTT.

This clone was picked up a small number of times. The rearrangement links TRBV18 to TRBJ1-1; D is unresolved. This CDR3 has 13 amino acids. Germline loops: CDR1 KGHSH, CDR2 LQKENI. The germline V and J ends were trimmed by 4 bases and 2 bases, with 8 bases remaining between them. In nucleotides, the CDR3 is TGTGCCAGCTCACAAGACATAAACACTGAAGCTTTCTTT. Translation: CASSQDINTEAFF.